Listed here is a single T cell receptor (beta chain). What it recognizes is unknown. This entry is derived from a study of post-analysis software for immune sequencing data. The overall study: As for disease course, relapsing-remitting, secondary progressive and progressive-relapsing multiple sclerosis were all included. The study's findings and limits: Significantly lower normalized Chao1 diversity was found in patients with multiple sclerosis relative to controls.

The authors incorporated unique molecular identifiers into the TCR beta cDNA libraries. The yield from roughly 1 to 10 million T cells was roughly 500,000 cDNA molecules in total. TCRdb reprocessed the PCR reads with MiXCR, giving one entry per CDR3 protein. This table has roughly 800,000 distinct CDR3 sequences, around 45% appearing once. The receptor was derived from a girl between 10 and 17 years old with multiple sclerosis. Material for sequencing was blood.

CDR3 DNA: TGCAGCGTCAAGGCTAGCACAGATACGCAGTATTTT. It codes for CSVKASTDTQYF. This chain connects TRBV29-1 to TRBJ2-3; D unresolved. CDR3 length: 12 residues. With 6 bases removed from V and 0 bases from J, the gap between germline ends came to 7 bases. The germline CDR1 and CDR2 sequences are SQVTM and ANQGSEA.